The entry below describes one T cell receptor beta chain. Its recognized antigen is unknown. Qualities for individual bases were not recorded, and no much larger clone is one base off. The data belong to a study of human T cells and chemical hapten exposure (dated by TCRdb to about 2021). Background on the whole study: For sensitization, 2% DPC in acetone was applied to a roughly 2 cm by roughly 2 cm area of upper inner arm skin. In alopecia patients, the study followed how the peripheral blood TCR repertoire changed in vivo over primary and secondary sensitization to diphenylcyclopropenone (DPC), a hapten. Blood samples were taken from patients before sensitization (week 0) and then at 2, 6 and about 24 weeks after DPC sensitization. Alopecia areata with under or over 50% scalp involvement, alopecia totalis and alopecia universalis were represented in the patient cohort, which was mostly female. Throughout the approximately 26-week study period, patients were also given weekly therapeutic DPC doses on the scalp. Blood for TCR sequencing was provided by twenty-nine alopecia patients at one to four time points (pre-sensitization, 2, 6 and 24 weeks). Libraries were pooled for sequencing, and per-sample TCR yields varied mainly because of small differences in library volumes within the pool. Patch testing was performed on the upper back with Finn chambers containing 0.01% DPC, and the patch tests were scored after 6 days according to International Contact Dermatitis Research Group standards.

General conclusions and limits of the study: Patch test score was positively correlated with the number of PT1 expanded TCRs, with significance at thresholds 8, 16 and 32 but not at 4. After repeated subsampling, changes were observed in the strength of the expansion versus patch-test correlation and in the threshold at which the correlation became significant. Compared with pre-sensitization or healthy control sets, expanded TCRs formed significantly more large CDR3 similarity clusters, which is consistent with antigen-driven responses. No change with DPC sensitization was found in the number of TCRs above 1 in 1000 frequency, and no evidence of global repertoire structure alterations was found. Alopecia, a presumed autoimmune disease, was present in all patients, so the immune response of the patients might differ from that of healthy individuals.

CDR1 and CDR2 are drawn from the germline V gene (reference sequence): SGHKS, YYEKEE. V is cut by 3 bases and J by 7 bases, and the space between the germline ends is 16 bases. The cysteine opens and the phenylalanine closes a CDR3 of 14 amino acids. The entry retains the CDR3 DNA only, 42 bases that are in frame from base 1. Libraries were constructed by RACE. Sequencer: NextSeq 500. Library preparation attached unique molecular identifiers to individual cDNA molecules for quantitative, reproducible TCR counting. For every blood RNA sample, sequencing covered both the TCR alpha and TCR beta chains. Regarding the original processing steps: Samples had a median of roughly 98,000 TCRs, with a range from 23,224 to 690,600. The Decombinator software suite was used to annotate the V, J and CDR3 of the TCR reads. To make PS versus PT1 abundance plots, every sample was subsampled to the same number of TCRs (28,000). Expanded TCRs were defined as absent before sensitization and observed at least eight times at the 2-week time point. In-frame beta chains were kept once TCRdb had trimmed the public reads at Q25 with fastp and called clones with MiXCR. Identical CDR3 proteins give one entry, which carries the most common genes and DNA. The V and J calls and clone size are TCRdb's, not the authors'. This sample lists some 54,000 distinct CDR3 sequences; around 10% were detected once. Of the sample, over 1.5% falls within the top ten clones.

The time point label, read with the paper, signifies: patch test 2, 6 weeks after DPC sensitization. The sample's treatment or condition label, decoded: therapeutic diphenylcyclopropenone sensitization with weekly scalp DPC. Blood at each patch-test visit was drawn before the patch test was applied. Patients were considered eligible if aged 18 to 70, diagnosed with alopecia and deemed suitable for DPC therapy, and patients were excluded if pregnant. Total RNA was isolated from unfractionated whole blood collected in Tempus Blood RNA tubes. Here the sequenced sample was whole blood, taken in connection with sensitization to the hapten diphenylcyclopropenone (DPC). The chain employs TRBV5-5 and TRBJ1-1; perhaps TRBD1 is the D gene, with 6 bases matching. The clonotype originates from a woman aged 50 to 60 with alopecia areata. Some clones in this sample may be carry-over from other donors' samples. The encoded CDR3 is CASSWQTGFSEAFF. The DNA sequence is TGTGCCAGCAGCTGGCAAACAGGGTTTAGTGAAGCTTTCTTT.